This T cell receptor (beta chain) is drawn from a study of human T cells and chemical hapten exposure. The study's library attached unique molecular identifiers to single cDNA molecules. From the RACE reads, TCRdb called clonotypes with MiXCR, one entry per CDR3 protein. The table includes around 110,000 distinct CDR3 sequences, 12% detected once. This clonotype has only a few counts. The CDR3 totals 13 residues. Germline loops: CDR1 LGHDT, CDR2 YNNKEL (reference sequence). V gave up 0 bases and J gave up 9 bases, with 9 bases separating them. Time point: pre-sensitization, week 0. Regarding treatment: therapeutic diphenylcyclopropenone sensitization with weekly scalp DPC.

This sample comprised whole blood, obtained in connection with sensitization to the hapten diphenylcyclopropenone (DPC). The chain employs TRBV3-1 and TRBJ2-1; D uncertain. This receptor was identified in a woman between 45 and 65 years old with alopecia areata. Some clones in this sample may be carry-over from other donors' samples. Here the CDR3 DNA reads TGTGCCAGCAGCCAAGATCTTTGGGGTGAGCAGTTCTTC. This sequence encodes CASSQDLWGEQFF.